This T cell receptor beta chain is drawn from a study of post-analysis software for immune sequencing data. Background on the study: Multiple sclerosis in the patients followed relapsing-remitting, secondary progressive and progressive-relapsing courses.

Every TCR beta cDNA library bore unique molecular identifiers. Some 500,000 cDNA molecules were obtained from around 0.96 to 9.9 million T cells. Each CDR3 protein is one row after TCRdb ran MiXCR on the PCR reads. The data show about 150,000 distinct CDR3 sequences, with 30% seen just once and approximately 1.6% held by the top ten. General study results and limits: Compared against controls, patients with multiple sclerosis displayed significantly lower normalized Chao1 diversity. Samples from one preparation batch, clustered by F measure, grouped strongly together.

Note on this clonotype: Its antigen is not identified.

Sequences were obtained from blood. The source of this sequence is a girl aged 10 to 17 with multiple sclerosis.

The CDR3 reads CASSPPSGSGTGELFF. CDR3 DNA sequence: TGTGCCAGCAGCCCACCTAGCGGGAGCGGCACCGGGGAGCTGTTTTTT. The chain carries TRBV9 and TRBJ2-2, with TRBD2 matching 10 bases. Germline-derived CDR1 and CDR2 are SGDLS and YYNGEE. CDR3 length equals 16 residues. With 4 bases clipped from V and 4 bases from J, the junction kept 7 bases outside the gene matches.